This TCR beta chain was documented in a study of immune characterization of retroperitoneal liposarcoma. In germline, CDR1 is MNHNS, CDR2 SASEGT. The CDR3 consists of 12 residues. Trimming removed 10 bases at V and 7 bases at J, with 14 bases between. One entry per CDR3 protein, called by TCRdb with MiXCR from the PCR reads. Among several thousand distinct CDR3 sequences listed, roughly 30% were seen once. The receptor was isolated from a male donor with retroperitoneal liposarcoma. The J gene is TRBJ1-5, the V gene TRBV6-1; D may be TRBD1 (5 bases). Specimen: blood. Here the CDR3 reads CATSPRGQPQHF. The CDR3 DNA follows: TGTGCCACCTCCCCCCGGGGCCAGCCCCAGCATTTT.